The sequence of this T cell receptor beta chain was determined in a study of CD8+ T cells in alopecia areata. Study-level background: Female C3H/HeJ mice aged about 7-11 weeks received skin from roughly 6-13-month-old C3H/HeJ donors with spontaneous alopecia.

The sample holds a few counts of this clone. No antigen is known for it. The gene names given are mouse names. The read terminates 4 residues before the CDR3 end, so the remaining end is supplied by the germline J gene. cDNA prepared by RNA extraction and subsequent reverse transcription served as the template for sequencing. Here immunoSEQ multiplex PCR was the method, and the copy in TCRdb shows in-frame clones only, minus some. Sampling found around 300,000 clones, none seen once. Sorting used CD4, CD8alpha, NKG2D, NKG2ACE and other markers on pooled cutaneous lymph node cells. The germline CDR1 and CDR2 sequences are FNHDT and SITEND (reference sequence). The CDR3 loop spans 15 amino acids. V was clipped by 4 bases and J by 2 bases; unmatched bases: 7. Study results and caveats: Unlike in mice, where it was clearer, TCR sharing across patients was less clear, possibly HLA-related.

This sequence originates from a C3H/HeJ mouse with alopecia areata. For the strain, the MHC haplotype given is H2-k. This chain joins TRBV19 and TRBJ2-7; 9 bases align to TRBD1. Sequenced material: CD4+ T cells sorted from a lymph node. CDR3 in amino acids: CASSHPGQGAYEQYF. The sequenced part of the CDR3 DNA is TGTGCCAGCAGTCACCCGGGACAGGGCGCCTAT.